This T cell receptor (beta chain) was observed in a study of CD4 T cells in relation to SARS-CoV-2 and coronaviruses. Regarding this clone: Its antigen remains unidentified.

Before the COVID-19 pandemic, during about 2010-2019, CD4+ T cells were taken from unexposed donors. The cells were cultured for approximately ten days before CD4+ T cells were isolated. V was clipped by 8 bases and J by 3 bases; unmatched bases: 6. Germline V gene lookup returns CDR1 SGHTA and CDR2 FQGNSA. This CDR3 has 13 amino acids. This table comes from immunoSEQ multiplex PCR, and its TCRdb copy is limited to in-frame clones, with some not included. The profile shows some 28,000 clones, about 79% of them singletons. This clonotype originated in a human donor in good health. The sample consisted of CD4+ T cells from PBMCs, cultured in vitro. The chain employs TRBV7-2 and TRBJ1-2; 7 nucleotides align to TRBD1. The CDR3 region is CASRQGGDYGYTF. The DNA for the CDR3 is TGTGCCAGCCGACAGGGAGGTGACTATGGCTACACCTTC.